Below, one TCR beta chain is given with its context. Its antigen is currently unknown. The table came from immunoSEQ multiplex PCR; TCRdb's copy has only in-frame clones and leaves some out. This sample has around 350,000 clones, with roughly 84% found just once. Stated treatment: 15 to 20 received Ad26.COV2.S at low or high dose, single or two shots; 5 received placebo; per-sample allocation not given. Samples came from day 63 after the first vaccine or placebo injection. The CDR3 runs to 13 residues. Trimming took 4 bases from V and 2 from J, leaving 9 bases between them. CDR1 and CDR2 from the germline V gene are MNHEY and SVGAGI. The sample comes from a study of Ad26.COV2.S vaccination and SARS-CoV-2 variants. The wider study: Ad26.COV2.S arm of COV1001 included the donor. In the study, Ad26.COV2.S was injected intramuscularly once, or twice 56 days apart. Overall study findings and caveats: With respect to non-spike TCR breadth, vaccine and placebo recipients were similar. TCR breadth and depth analyses may have underestimated total T cell responses.

The sequence derives from a person aged 18 to 59 who received the Ad26.COV2.S COVID-19 vaccine or a placebo. The sample consisted of peripheral blood, taken in a trial of Ad26.COV2.S vaccine versus placebo. This rearrangement joins TRBV6-5 to TRBJ2-7; D might be TRBD1 (5 bases). CDR3 protein: CASSFDSAYEQYF. The CDR3 bases are TGTGCCAGCAGTTTCGACAGCGCCTACGAGCAGTACTTC.